This T cell receptor beta chain was sequenced during a study of CD8+CD57+ T cells in acquired aplastic anemia. Study-level background: Mean DNA quantity obtained from sorted CD4+ and CD8+ cells was about 3.5 ug. Study-level findings and limits: The study identified twenty-nine CD8+ CDR3 sequences shared by patients and controls. The CD8+ Simpson's diversity of patients and controls was not significantly different.

It was genomic DNA that served as the template for profiling TCR beta VDJ and CDR3. TCRdb fed the reads into MiXCR, producing one record per CDR3 protein. This sample has more than 150,000 distinct CDR3 sequences, with about half found just once. The patients chosen for sequencing had shown expansion of CD8+CD57+ cells (detected by flow cytometry). There were no patients without severe acquired aplastic anemia. This clonotype was counted ten times or more. No antigen is known for it. The CDR3 is made up of 13 amino acids. Germline V gene data show CDR1 as SNHLY and CDR2 as FYNNEI. Trimming shortened V by 3 bases and J by 5 bases, and 11 bases separated the two germline ends.

The chain is built from TRBV2 and TRBJ2-7; a weak D match, TRBD1 (5 bases). Material: sorted CD4+, CD8+, or CD8+CD57+ T cells (not recorded which) from PBMCs. The sequence derives from a human donor with aplastic anemia. CDR3 nucleotide sequence: TGTGCCAGCAGTGATTACAGGAGCAACGAGCAGTACTTC. The encoded protein is CASSDYRSNEQYF.